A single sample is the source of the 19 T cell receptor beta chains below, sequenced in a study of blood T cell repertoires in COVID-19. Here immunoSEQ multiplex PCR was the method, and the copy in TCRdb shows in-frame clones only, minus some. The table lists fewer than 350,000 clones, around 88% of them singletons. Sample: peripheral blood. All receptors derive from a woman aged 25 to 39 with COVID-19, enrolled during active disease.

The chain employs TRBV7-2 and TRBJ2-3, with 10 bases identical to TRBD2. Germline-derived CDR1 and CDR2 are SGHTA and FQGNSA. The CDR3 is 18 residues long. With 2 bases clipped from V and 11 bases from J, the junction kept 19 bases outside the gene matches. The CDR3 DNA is TGTGCCAGCAGCTTACTTACAGCGGGGGGGGCATCCTCTAGTGGGCAGTATTTT. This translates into CASSLLTAGGASSSGQYF. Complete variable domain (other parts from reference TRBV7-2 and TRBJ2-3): GAGVSQSPSNKVTEKGKDVELRCDPISGHTALYWYRQSLGQGLEFLIYFQGNSAPDKSGLPSDRFSAERTGGSVSTLTIQRTQQEDSAVYLCASSLLTAGGASSSGQYFGPGTRLTVL.

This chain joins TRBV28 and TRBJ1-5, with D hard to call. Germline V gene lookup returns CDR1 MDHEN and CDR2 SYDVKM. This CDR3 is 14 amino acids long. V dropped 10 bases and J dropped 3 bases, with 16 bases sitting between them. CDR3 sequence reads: CATRVPGDNQPQHF. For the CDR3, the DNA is TGTGCCACCCGGGTCCCCGGCGACAATCAGCCCCAGCATTTT.

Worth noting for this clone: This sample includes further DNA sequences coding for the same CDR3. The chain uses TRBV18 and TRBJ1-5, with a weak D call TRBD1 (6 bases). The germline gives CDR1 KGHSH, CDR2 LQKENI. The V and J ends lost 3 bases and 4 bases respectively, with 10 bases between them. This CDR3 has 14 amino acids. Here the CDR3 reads CASSPRQGNQPQHF. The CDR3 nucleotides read TGTGCCAGCTCACCCCGCCAGGGGAATCAGCCCCAGCATTTT.

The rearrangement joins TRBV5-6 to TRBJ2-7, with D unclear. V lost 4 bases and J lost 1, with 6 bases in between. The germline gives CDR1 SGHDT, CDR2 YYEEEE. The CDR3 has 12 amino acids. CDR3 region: CASSLQSYEQYF. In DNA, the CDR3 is TGTGCCAGCAGCCTGCAGTCCTACGAGCAGTACTTC.

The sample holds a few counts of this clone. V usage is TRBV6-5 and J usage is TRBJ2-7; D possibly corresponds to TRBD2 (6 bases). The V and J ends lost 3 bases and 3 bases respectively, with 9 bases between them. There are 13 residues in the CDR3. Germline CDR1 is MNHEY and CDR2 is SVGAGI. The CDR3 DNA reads TGTGCCAGCAGTTATGGGCGGGACTACGAGCAGTACGTC. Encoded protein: CASSYGRDYEQYV.

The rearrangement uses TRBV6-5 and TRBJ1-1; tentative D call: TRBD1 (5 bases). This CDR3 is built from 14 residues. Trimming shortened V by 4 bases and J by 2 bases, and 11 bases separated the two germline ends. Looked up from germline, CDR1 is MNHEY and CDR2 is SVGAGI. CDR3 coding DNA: TGTGCCAGCAGTTTAGCTAGGGGAAACACTGAAGCTTTCTTT. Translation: CASSLARGNTEAFF.

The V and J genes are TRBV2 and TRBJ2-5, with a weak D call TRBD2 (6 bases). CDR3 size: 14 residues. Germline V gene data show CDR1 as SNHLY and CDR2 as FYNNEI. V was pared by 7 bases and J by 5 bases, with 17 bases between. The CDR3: CASTGGTGLETQYF. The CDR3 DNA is TGTGCCAGCACTGGAGGGACGGGACTCGAGACCCAGTACTTC.

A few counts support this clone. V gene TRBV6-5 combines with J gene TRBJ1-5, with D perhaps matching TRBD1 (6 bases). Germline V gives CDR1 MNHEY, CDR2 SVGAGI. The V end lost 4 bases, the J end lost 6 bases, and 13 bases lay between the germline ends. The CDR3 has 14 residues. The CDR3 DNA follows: TGTGCCAGCAGTTCCGCAGGGGTGGGTCAGCCCCAGCATTTT. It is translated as CASSSAGVGQPQHF.

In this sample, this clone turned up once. CDR3 in amino acids: CASRRGPGTDTQYF. In DNA, the CDR3 is TGTGCCAGCAGGCGGGGGCCCGGTACAGATACGCAGTATTTT. The V gene is TRBV6-5, the J gene TRBJ2-3; possible D gene TRBD2, 7 bases. The CDR3 length is 14 residues. V gave up 6 bases and J gave up 3 bases, with 13 bases separating them. Germline assignment: CDR1 MNHEY and CDR2 SVGAGI.

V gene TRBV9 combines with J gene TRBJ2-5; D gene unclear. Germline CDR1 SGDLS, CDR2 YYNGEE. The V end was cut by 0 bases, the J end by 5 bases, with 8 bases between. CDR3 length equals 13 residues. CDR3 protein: CASSVDVGETQYF. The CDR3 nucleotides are TGTGCCAGCAGCGTAGACGTCGGGGAGACCCAGTACTTC.

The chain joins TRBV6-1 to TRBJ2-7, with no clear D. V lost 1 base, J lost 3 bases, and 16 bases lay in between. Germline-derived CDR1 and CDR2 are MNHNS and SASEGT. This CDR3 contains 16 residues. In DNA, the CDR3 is TGTGCCAGCAGTGAAGGAATTAGATCTCAAATCTACGAGCAGTACGTC. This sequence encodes CASSEGIRSQIYEQYV.

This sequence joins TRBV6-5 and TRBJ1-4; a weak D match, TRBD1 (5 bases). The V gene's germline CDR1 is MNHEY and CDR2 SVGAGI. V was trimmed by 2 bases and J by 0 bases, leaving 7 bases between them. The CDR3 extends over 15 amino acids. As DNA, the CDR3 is TGTGCCAGCAGTTACGCAGGGACAACTAATGAAAAACTGTTTTTT. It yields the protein CASSYAGTTNEKLFF.

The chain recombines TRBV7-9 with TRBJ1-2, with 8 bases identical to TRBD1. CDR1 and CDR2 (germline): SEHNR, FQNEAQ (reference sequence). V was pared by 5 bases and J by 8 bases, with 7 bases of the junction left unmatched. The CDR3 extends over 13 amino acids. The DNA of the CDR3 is TGTGCCAGCAGCACCGGGACAGGAGGAGGCTACACCTTC. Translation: CASSTGTGGGYTF.

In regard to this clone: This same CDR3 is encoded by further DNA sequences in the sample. The CDR3 loop reads CASSIQGNSPLHF. CDR3 bases: TGTGCCAGTAGTATACAGGGAAATTCACCCCTCCACTTT. This chain links TRBV19 with TRBJ1-6, with D possibly matching TRBD1 (5 bases). CDR1 and CDR2 from the germline V gene are LNHDA and SQIVND (reference sequence). Trimming took off 2 bases at V and 7 bases at J, with 6 bases between the two ends. CDR3 size: 13 residues.

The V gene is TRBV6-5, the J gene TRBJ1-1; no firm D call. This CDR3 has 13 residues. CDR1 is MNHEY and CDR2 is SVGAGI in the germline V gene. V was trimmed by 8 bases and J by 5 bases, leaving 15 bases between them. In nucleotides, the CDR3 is TGTGCCAGCGGCCAAAACCGGGGAACTGAAGCTTTCTTT. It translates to CASGQNRGTEAFF.

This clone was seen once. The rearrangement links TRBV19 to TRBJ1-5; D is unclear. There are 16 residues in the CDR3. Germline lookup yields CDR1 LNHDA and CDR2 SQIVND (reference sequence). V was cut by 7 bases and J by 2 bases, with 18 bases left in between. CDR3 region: CASTRGGGRGNQPQHF. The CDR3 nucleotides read TGTGCCAGTACCCGGGGAGGTGGTCGGGGCAATCAGCCCCAGCATTTT.

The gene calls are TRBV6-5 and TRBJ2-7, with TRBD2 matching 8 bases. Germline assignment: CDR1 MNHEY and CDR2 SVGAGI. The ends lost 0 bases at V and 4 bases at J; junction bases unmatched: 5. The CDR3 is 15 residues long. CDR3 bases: TGTGCCAGCAGTTACTCCGCCAGCGGGGGTTACGAGCAGTACTTC. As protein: CASSYSASGGYEQYF.

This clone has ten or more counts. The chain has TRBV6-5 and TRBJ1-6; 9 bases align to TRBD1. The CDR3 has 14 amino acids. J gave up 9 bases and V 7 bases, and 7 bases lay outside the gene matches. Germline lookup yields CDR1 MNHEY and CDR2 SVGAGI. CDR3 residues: CASKPGQGPSPLHF. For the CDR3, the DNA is TGTGCCAGCAAGCCGGGACAGGGTCCTTCACCCCTCCACTTT.

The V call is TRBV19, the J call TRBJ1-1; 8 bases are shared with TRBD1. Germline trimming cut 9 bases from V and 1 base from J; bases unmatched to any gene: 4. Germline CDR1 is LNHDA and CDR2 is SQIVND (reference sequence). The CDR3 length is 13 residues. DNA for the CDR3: TGTGCCAGCCGGGACAGGCGGAACACTGAAGCTTTCTTT. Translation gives CASRDRRNTEAFF.